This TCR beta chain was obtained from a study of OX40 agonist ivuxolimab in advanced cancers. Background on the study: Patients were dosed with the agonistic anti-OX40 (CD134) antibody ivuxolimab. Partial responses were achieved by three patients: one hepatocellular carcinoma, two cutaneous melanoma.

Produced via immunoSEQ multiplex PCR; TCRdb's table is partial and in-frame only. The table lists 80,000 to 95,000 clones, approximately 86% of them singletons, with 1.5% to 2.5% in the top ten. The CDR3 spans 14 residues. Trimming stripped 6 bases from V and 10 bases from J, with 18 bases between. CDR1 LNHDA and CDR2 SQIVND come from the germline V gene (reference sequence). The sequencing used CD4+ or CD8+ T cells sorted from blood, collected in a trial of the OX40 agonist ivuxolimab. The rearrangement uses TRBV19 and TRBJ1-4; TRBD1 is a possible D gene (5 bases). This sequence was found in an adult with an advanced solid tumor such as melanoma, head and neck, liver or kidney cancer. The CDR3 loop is CASRLGADLGKLFF. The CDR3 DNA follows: TGTGCCAGTAGGCTAGGGGCGGACTTAGGAAAACTGTTTTTT.